The 9 T cell receptor beta chains in this list originate from one sample, sequenced in a study of blood T cell repertoires in COVID-19. Profiling relied on immunoSEQ multiplex PCR, and the TCRdb table lists in-frame clones only, not all of them. There are 140,000 to 150,000 clones in the sample; approximately 81% occur only once, and roughly 2.6% lies in the top ten. The sample comprised peripheral blood. The receptor set was obtained from a human donor with acute or convalescent COVID-19. The donor label of this sample is uncertain.

The gene calls are TRBV11-2 and TRBJ2-1; TRBD1 agrees at 7 bases. Germline-derived CDR1 and CDR2 are SGHAT and FQNNGV. V lost 0 bases to trimming and J lost 7 bases; unmatched junction nucleotides: 9. There are 16 residues in the CDR3. The CDR3 loop is CASSLDPGTAYNEQFF. DNA of the CDR3: TGTGCCAGCAGCTTAGATCCCGGGACAGCTTATAATGAGCAGTTCTTC.

J is TRBJ2-7 and V is TRBV6-6; 7 bases line up with TRBD2. Trimming took 6 bases from V and 7 from J; bases not matched to a gene: 6. There are 12 residues in the CDR3. Germline-derived CDR1 and CDR2 are MNHNY and SVGAGI (reference sequence). The CDR3 protein is CASSHGEGEQYF. DNA of the CDR3: TGTGCCAGCAGCCACGGGGAGGGAGAGCAGTACTTC.

The chain carries TRBV7-2 and TRBJ2-7; 8 nucleotides line up with TRBD2. CDR1 and CDR2 (germline): SGHTA, FQGNSA. V shed 8 bases, J shed 4 bases, and the junction held 10 bases outside the gene matches. The CDR3 loop spans 14 amino acids. CDR3 sequence (DNA): TGTGCCAGCGAAAAGAGCCCGGGAGGGTACGAGCAGTACTTC. Translated: CASEKSPGGYEQYF.

The gene calls are TRBV29-1 and TRBJ2-4; perhaps TRBD2 as D (5 bases). The CDR3 is 12 residues long. Trimming stripped 2 bases from V and 7 bases from J, with 9 bases between. The germline CDR1 and CDR2 sequences are SQVTM and ANQGSEA. CDR3: CSVESRGNIQYF. The CDR3, as DNA: TGCAGCGTTGAATCCCGAGGGAACATTCAGTACTTC.

This chain links TRBV7-9 with TRBJ1-1; D possibly corresponds to TRBD1 (6 bases). The V gene lost 2 bases and the J gene lost 3 bases, with 25 bases spanning the gap. The germline CDR1 and CDR2 sequences are SEHNR and FQNEAQ (reference sequence). The CDR3 is made up of 19 amino acids. CDR3 DNA sequence: TGTGCCAGCAGCTTATTTCCCCATGGTGAACAGGGAGAGGACACTGAAGCTTTCTTT. This gives the protein CASSLFPHGEQGEDTEAFF.

The chain recombines TRBV6-5 with TRBJ1-3; D not certain. Per the germline V gene, CDR1 is MNHEY and CDR2 is SVGAGI. V gave up 8 bases and J gave up 0 bases, with 14 bases separating them. The CDR3 is 15 residues long. CDR3 DNA: TGTGCCAGCGGTCGGACTTCGAGCTCTGGAAACACCATATATTTT. It codes for CASGRTSSSGNTIYF.

This chain links TRBV12-5 with TRBJ2-5; D perhaps matches TRBD1 (6 bases). With 4 bases removed from V and 4 bases from J, the gap between germline ends came to 19 bases. CDR3 size: 16 residues. Per germline, CDR1 LGHNT and CDR2 FRNRAP. DNA of the CDR3: TGTGCTAGTGGTTCCTCCGGGACACCCAGGAGAGAGACCCAGTACTTC. Its translation is CASGSSGTPRRETQYF.

The V call is TRBV11-3, the J call TRBJ1-6; D remains unclear. V was trimmed by 5 bases and J by 7 bases, leaving 9 bases between them. Per germline, CDR1 SGHNT and CDR2 YENEEA. CDR3 size: 13 residues. CDR3 residues: CASSPVLNSPLHF. In nucleotides, the CDR3 is TGTGCCAGCAGCCCGGTTCTAAATTCACCCCTCCACTTT.

This sequence joins TRBV7-6 and TRBJ2-1; TRBD2 matches 13 bases. Trimming removed 5 bases from V and 0 bases from J; junction bases left unmatched: 4. Germline CDR1 reads SGHVS; CDR2 reads FNYEAQ. This CDR3 comprises 17 residues. In nucleotides, the CDR3 is TGTGCCAGCAGCCTACGGACTAGCGGGAGCTCCTACAATGAGCAGTTCTTC. It specifies CASSLRTSGSSYNEQFF.